The rows below give T cell receptor beta chains drawn from one sample of a study of a mutant IDH1 vaccine in newly diagnosed glioma. Clones were sequenced by immunoSEQ multiplex PCR, and TCRdb holds only the in-frame ones, with some missing. The table shows about 44,000 clones, with approximately 89% occurring only once. For these receptors, no antigen is known. The sequencing here drew on PBMCs, taken from a glioma patient whose treatment included an IDH1 peptide vaccine. Source of these receptors: a man aged 50-59 years with glioma. Each CDR3 is given with its conserved first and last residue. D genes are given only for firm matches. The size field is filled for only some rows; it gives once, few, many or a size class.

V gene: TRBV9
clone size: .
D gene: .
J gene: TRBJ2-1
CDR3 DNA: TGTGCCAGCAGCGTAGATATCCCAAGCCCTGAGCAGTTCTTC
CDR3 protein: CASSVDIPSPEQFF

V gene: TRBV29-1
clone size: .
D gene: .
J gene: TRBJ2-1
CDR3 DNA: TGCAGCGTCGTCAGGGGGGCAAGCTCCTACAATGAGCAGTTCTTC
CDR3 protein: CSVVRGASSYNEQFF

V gene: TRBV9
clone size: .
D gene: TRBD2
J gene: TRBJ2-1
CDR3 DNA: TGTGCCAGCAGCAGGGGCCTTGGGGCGGGAGCCTACAATGAGCAGTTCTTC
CDR3 protein: CASSRGLGAGAYNEQFF

V gene: TRBV19
clone size: .
D gene: TRBD1
J gene: TRBJ2-1
CDR3 DNA: TGTGCCACATCGACAGGGCATGCAAGCGGTGAGCAGTTCTTC
CDR3 protein: CATSTGHASGEQFF

V gene: TRBV7-8
clone size: once
D gene: .
J gene: TRBJ2-7
CDR3 DNA: TGTGCCAGCAGCCCCCCGGGGTACGAGCAGTACTTC
CDR3 protein: CASSPPGYEQYF

V gene: TRBV4-3
clone size: once
D gene: .
J gene: TRBJ2-1
CDR3 DNA: TGCGCCAGCAGCCAAGAAAGGGGGAATGAGCAGTTCTTC
CDR3 protein: CASSQERGNEQFF

V gene: TRBV5-6
clone size: .
D gene: TRBD1
J gene: TRBJ1-2
CDR3 DNA: TGTGCCAGCAGCTCGGGACAGGGGTCCGGCTACACCTTC
CDR3 protein: CASSSGQGSGYTF

V gene: TRBV30
clone size: .
D gene: .
J gene: TRBJ2-2
CDR3 DNA: TGTGCCTGGAGTTACACCGGGGAGCTGTTTTTT
CDR3 protein: CAWSYTGELFF

V gene: TRBV14
clone size: .
D gene: TRBD1
J gene: TRBJ2-7
CDR3 DNA: TGTGCCAGCAGCCCCGACAGGGGCACGGGGCAGTACTTC
CDR3 protein: CASSPDRGTGQYF

V gene: TRBV28
clone size: .
D gene: .
J gene: TRBJ2-7
CDR3 DNA: TGTGCCAGCAGTTTGGCCCGATACGAGCAGTACTTC
CDR3 protein: CASSLARYEQYF

V gene: TRBV6-5
clone size: .
D gene: .
J gene: TRBJ1-5
CDR3 DNA: TGTGCCAGCAGTTCTCAGTCAGGTCAGCCCCAGCATTTT
CDR3 protein: CASSSQSGQPQHF

V gene: TRBV7-9
clone size: .
D gene: .
J gene: TRBJ1-2
CDR3 DNA: TGTGCCAGCAGCTTAGGCCAGCATCCAAACTATGGCTACACCTTC
CDR3 protein: CASSLGQHPNYGYTF

V gene: TRBV28
clone size: once
D gene: .
J gene: TRBJ1-2
CDR3 DNA: TGTGCCAGCAGGGCTCCGGGCCCCGGGCGGGGCTACACCTTC
CDR3 protein: CASRAPGPGRGYTF

V gene: TRBV29-1
clone size: .
D gene: TRBD1
J gene: TRBJ1-4
CDR3 DNA: TGCAGCGTGGCAACCGGGACAGGGATCTCCTTTGGTGAAAAACTGTTTTTT
CDR3 protein: CSVATGTGISFGEKLFF

V gene: TRBV18
clone size: .
D gene: TRBD1
J gene: TRBJ2-2
CDR3 DNA: TGTGCCAGCGCACTAGACAGGGCGGCCGGGGAGCTGTTTTTT
CDR3 protein: CASALDRAAGELFF

V gene: TRBV5-1
clone size: .
D gene: .
J gene: TRBJ2-3
CDR3 DNA: TGCGCCAGCAGCTTCACCCCGAGTGAGGATACGCAGTATTTT
CDR3 protein: CASSFTPSEDTQYF

V gene: TRBV5-6
clone size: few
D gene: TRBD1
J gene: TRBJ1-2
CDR3 DNA: TGTGCCAGCAGCCCCATGGACAGGAACTATGGCTACACCTTC
CDR3 protein: CASSPMDRNYGYTF

V gene: TRBV6-5
clone size: .
D gene: TRBD1
J gene: TRBJ1-2
CDR3 DNA: TGTGCCAGCAGCTACCAGACAGGGGGATATGGCTACACCTTC
CDR3 protein: CASSYQTGGYGYTF

V gene: TRBV9
clone size: once
D gene: .
J gene: TRBJ2-1
CDR3 DNA: TGTGCCAGCAGTCCCTGGGGGGCAGGACGGGGCGATGAGCAGTTCTTC
CDR3 protein: CASSPWGAGRGDEQFF

V gene: TRBV4-1
clone size: once
D gene: TRBD2
J gene: TRBJ2-2
CDR3 DNA: TGCGCCAGCAGCCCTAGACTAGCGGGAGGCCACACCGGGGAGCTGTTTTTT
CDR3 protein: CASSPRLAGGHTGELFF

V gene: TRBV21-1
clone size: .
D gene: .
J gene: TRBJ2-4
CDR3 DNA: TGTGCCAGCAGCATTAATAAGGGTAGTGCCAAAAACATTCAGTACTTC
CDR3 protein: CASSINKGSAKNIQYF

V gene: TRBV21-1
clone size: .
D gene: .
J gene: TRBJ1-5
CDR3 DNA: TGTGCCAGCAGGAACAGGGAAAGTGGGGATCAGCCCCAGCATTTT
CDR3 protein: CASRNRESGDQPQHF

V gene: TRBV25-1
clone size: .
D gene: TRBD1
J gene: TRBJ2-7
CDR3 DNA: TGTGCCAGCAGTGAACCGGGACAGGGGAACGAGCAGTACTTC
CDR3 protein: CASSEPGQGNEQYF

V gene: TRBV6-5
clone size: few
D gene: .
J gene: TRBJ1-4
CDR3 DNA: TGTGCCAGCAGTTACTTACGGGGACAACTGTTTTTT
CDR3 protein: CASSYLRGQLFF

V gene: TRBV28
clone size: .
D gene: .
J gene: TRBJ2-1
CDR3 DNA: TGTGCCAGCAGTTTATCTAGCTCAGATGAGCAGTTCTTC
CDR3 protein: CASSLSSSDEQFF

V gene: TRBV5-1
clone size: once
D gene: .
J gene: TRBJ2-2
CDR3 DNA: TGCGCCAGCAGCTCTCCGCAATTCAGGGTTCCCACCGGGGAGCTGTTTTTT
CDR3 protein: CASSSPQFRVPTGELFF

V gene: TRBV7-8
clone size: once
D gene: .
J gene: TRBJ2-7
CDR3 DNA: TGTGCCAGCAGCCATAGGGACTTTTACGAGCAGTACTTC
CDR3 protein: CASSHRDFYEQYF

V gene: TRBV7-2
clone size: .
D gene: .
J gene: TRBJ1-5
CDR3 DNA: TGTGCCAGCCAAGGAGTGCCCAATCAGCCCCAGCATTTT
CDR3 protein: CASQGVPNQPQHF

V gene: TRBV6-6
clone size: .
D gene: .
J gene: TRBJ2-3
CDR3 DNA: TGTGCCAGCACCGGATGGGCGGGGATCGTTGGAGATACGCAGTATTTT
CDR3 protein: CASTGWAGIVGDTQYF

V gene: TRBV2
clone size: .
D gene: .
J gene: TRBJ2-5
CDR3 DNA: TGTGCCAGCAGTGAAGGAGTCCGGGGGACCCAGTACTTC
CDR3 protein: CASSEGVRGTQYF

V gene: TRBV5-4
clone size: .
D gene: .
J gene: TRBJ2-3
CDR3 DNA: TGTGCCAGCAGCTTCAAAGCGGGCGTCCTCACAGATACGCAGTATTTT
CDR3 protein: CASSFKAGVLTDTQYF

V gene: TRBV12-5
clone size: .
D gene: TRBD2
J gene: TRBJ2-3
CDR3 DNA: TGTGCTAGTGGGGGGGGGATCCATACGCAGTATTTT
CDR3 protein: CASGGGIHTQYF

V gene: TRBV5-5
clone size: .
D gene: .
J gene: TRBJ2-7
CDR3 DNA: TGTGCCAGCAGCAGTAGATTAGGGATGAACTACGAGCAGTACTTC
CDR3 protein: CASSSRLGMNYEQYF

V gene: TRBV5-4
clone size: once
D gene: .
J gene: TRBJ1-4
CDR3 DNA: TGTGCCAGCAGCCGCGTGGGGGGGAATGAAAAACTGTTTTTT
CDR3 protein: CASSRVGGNEKLFF

V gene: TRBV11-1
clone size: .
D gene: .
J gene: TRBJ2-6
CDR3 DNA: TGTGCCAGCAGCCGTGTCTCTGGGGCCAACGTCCTGACTTTC
CDR3 protein: CASSRVSGANVLTF

V gene: TRBV4-1
clone size: .
D gene: TRBD2
J gene: TRBJ2-3
CDR3 DNA: TGCGCCAGCAGCCTAAGATTGGCTAGCGGGGTAGCAGATACGCAGTATTTT
CDR3 protein: CASSLRLASGVADTQYF